This T cell receptor beta chain is drawn from a study of T cells in Graves' hyperthyroidism and ophthalmopathy. This CDR3 contains 17 residues. With 6 bases clipped from V and 0 bases from J, the junction kept 9 bases outside the gene matches. Germline V gives CDR1 DFQATT, CDR2 SNEGSKA (reference sequence). TCR beta CDR3 regions were amplified from RNA. First-round RT-PCR targeting the TCR CDR3 was performed with the HTBI primer set. TCRdb reprocessed the multiplex PCR reads with MiXCR, giving one entry per CDR3 protein. Among tens of thousands of distinct CDR3 sequences listed, around 53% were seen once.

This clonotype was obtained from a woman in her sixties with Graves' ophthalmopathy. The chain is built from TRBV20-1 and TRBJ2-3; 13 bases are shared with TRBD2. Material for sequencing was blood. CDR3 sequence reads: CSAGTGLAGSSTDTQYF. The CDR3 region has the DNA TGCAGTGCCGGAACGGGACTAGCGGGGTCTAGCACAGATACGCAGTATTTT.